This T cell receptor beta chain stems from a study of blood T cell repertoires in COVID-19. Background on the study: T cells, B-cell-depleted T cells, or PBMCs provided the cDNA or gDNA that served as material.

V was pared by 7 bases and J by 5 bases, with 21 bases between. CDR1 is MNHNS, CDR2 SASEGT, per germline. This CDR3 is built from 15 residues. This clone was picked up a small number of times. All enrollees were about 18 to 89 years old and from about 25 US areas. Each participant's cohort was designated according to participant-reported clinical history. The table came from immunoSEQ multiplex PCR; TCRdb's copy has only in-frame clones and leaves some out. The sample consists of some 140,000 clones, 84% of them appearing once. V is TRBV6-1 and J is TRBJ2-7, with a possible D match to TRBD2 (7 bases). This clonotype was sampled from a man aged 35-49 years with acute COVID-19. The sequencing input was PBMCs or T cells enriched from blood (not recorded which). The DNA of the CDR3 is TGTGCCAGCACGAGGGAGGGGGGGCCGGTCCACGAGCAGTACTTC. Protein: CASTREGGPVHEQYF.